This entry features one T cell receptor beta chain sequence. This entry comes from a study of blood T cell repertoires in COVID-19. Whole-study context: Whether acute or convalescent, the COVID-19 samples came from the United States, Italy and Spain.

Original data processing: Nucleated cell counts were estimated from reference gene primer amplification. Sequencing used immunoSEQ multiplex PCR; TCRdb keeps in-frame clones, though not all of them. D and trimming come from the DNA, and the V and J calls and clone size come from that table. The sample lists around 68,000 clones, 80% to 95% occurring once. The CDR3 loop spans 16 amino acids. The V gene is TRBV21-1, the J gene TRBJ2-7; the listed D gene, TRBD2, was not tested against the DNA. TRBV21-1 is described as a pseudogene. The receptor's source is a man aged 70-80 years with active COVID-19. Input material: peripheral blood. The CDR3, as DNA: TGTGACAGCAGGCATACGATAGCTACACGTGTAGACGAGCAGTACTTC. Translation: CDSRHTIATRVDEQYF.